This T cell receptor (beta chain) was identified in a study of T cell responses to AZD1222 COVID-19 vaccine. Sequenced by immunoSEQ multiplex PCR; TCRdb stores in-frame clones only, minus some. This sample has 95,000 to 110,000 clones, with approximately 93% found just once. Notes on the study in general: Females made up more of the donors, who were largely white British, and clonal diversity may have come out too low. Spike-wide vaccine-associated CD4 TCRs dominated at 160-218 and 743-854.

A remark on this clone: The target antigen is unknown.

This sequence was found in an adult in good health. The source was peripheral blood, collected on day 0 of AZD1222 vaccination.

The CDR3 nucleotides are TGTGCCATCAGTGTAGAAAACAGTTATGGCTACACCTTC. This encodes CAISVENSYGYTF. V usage is TRBV10-3 and J usage is TRBJ1-2; D is unresolved. This CDR3 region has 13 residues. V was pared by 4 bases and J by 5 bases, with 11 bases between. Germline V gene sequence: CDR1 ENHRY, CDR2 SYGVKD.